One and the same sample provided the 3 T cell receptor beta chains below, sequenced in a study of early T cells in non-severe SARS-CoV-2 infection. MiXCR, run by TCRdb on the 5' RACE reads, gives a single entry per CDR3 protein. The sample shows roughly 100,000 distinct CDR3 sequences, over 10% of them seen only once. The material sequenced was whole blood. These receptor sequences come from an adult who was a healthcare worker with PCR-confirmed SARS-CoV-2 infection or an uninfected control (not recorded which).

This clonotype was seen repeatedly, ten times or more. The chain links TRBV20-1 to TRBJ2-1; 9 nucleotides agree with TRBD2. The V segment lost 3 bases and the J segment 8 bases; nucleotides outside the gene matches: 8. CDR3 size: 14 residues. Germline CDR1 is DFQATT and CDR2 is SNEGSKA (reference sequence). The DNA of the CDR3 is TGCAGTGCTAGTAAGACTAGCGGCCTGTATGAGCAGTTCTTC. Its protein product is CSASKTSGLYEQFF.

The chain couples TRBV5-4 to TRBJ2-1; D is uncertain. The length of the CDR3 is 12 residues. Trimming took off 4 bases at V and 8 bases at J, with 10 bases between the two ends. The germline CDR1 and CDR2 sequences are SGHNT and YYREEE (reference sequence). CDR3 nucleotide sequence: TGTGCCAGCAGCCCGGACCGGGATGAGCAGTTCTTC. Amino acid sequence: CASSPDRDEQFF. Using reference TRBV5-4 and TRBJ2-1 for the parts outside the CDR3, the full variable domain is ETGVTQSPTHLIKTRGQQVTLRCSSQSGHNTVSWYQQALGQGPQFIFQYYREEENGRGNFPPRFSGLQFPNYSSELNVNALELDDSALYLCASSPDRDEQFFGPGTRLTVL.

This clonotype was observed a handful of times. The chain carries TRBV2 and TRBJ2-3, with a tentative D call TRBD2 (5 bases). Germline V gives CDR1 SNHLY, CDR2 FYNNEI. The germline V and J ends were trimmed by 2 bases and 0 bases, with 12 bases remaining between them. This CDR3 has 16 amino acids. The CDR3 reads CASSELLTGSTDTQYF. The CDR3 nucleotides read TGTGCCAGCAGTGAACTCCTTACGGGAAGCACAGATACGCAGTATTTT.